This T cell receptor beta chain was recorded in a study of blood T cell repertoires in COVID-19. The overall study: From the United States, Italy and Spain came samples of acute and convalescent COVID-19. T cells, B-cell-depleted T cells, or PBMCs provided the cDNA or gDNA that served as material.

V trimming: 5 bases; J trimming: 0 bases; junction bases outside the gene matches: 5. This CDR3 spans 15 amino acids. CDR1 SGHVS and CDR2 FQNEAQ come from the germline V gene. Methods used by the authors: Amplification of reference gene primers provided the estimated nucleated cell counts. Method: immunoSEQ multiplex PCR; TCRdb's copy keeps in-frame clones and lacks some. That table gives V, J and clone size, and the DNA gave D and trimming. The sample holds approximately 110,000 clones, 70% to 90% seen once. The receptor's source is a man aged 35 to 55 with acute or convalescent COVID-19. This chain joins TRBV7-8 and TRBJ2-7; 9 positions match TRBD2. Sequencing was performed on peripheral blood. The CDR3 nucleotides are TGTGCCAGCAGCCCCCGGACTAGCGCCTCCTACGAGCAGTACTTC. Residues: CASSPRTSASYEQYF.